The clone carrying this T cell receptor (beta chain) came up a few times. Its antigen is unidentified. Barcoded TCR alpha and TCR beta cDNA libraries with UMIs came from 5'RACE using constant-segment primers. TCRdb reprocessed the 5' RACE reads with MiXCR, giving one entry per CDR3 protein. The repertoire consists of about 390,000 distinct CDR3 sequences, with under 25% occurring once and the leading ten covering 9.5% to 15%. CDR1 is SGHRS and CDR2 is YFSETQ in the germline V gene. V lost 0 bases and J 0 bases, leaving 18 bases between the germline ends. The CDR3 totals 18 residues. The data stem from a study of T-cell memory formation after mild COVID-19. Study-level information: TCR clusters were mostly confined to one donor each.

Study-level results: Among clones contracting day 15 to 85, CD4/CD8 was balanced, whereas later expanders leaned CD4+.

Specimen: PBMCs or a T cell subset sorted from them (not recorded which). The J gene is TRBJ2-5, the V gene TRBV5-1; D tentatively fits TRBD1 or TRBD2 (5 bases each). This clonotype was obtained from an adult woman who had mild COVID-19 (a few samples of this study predate the infection). Cell type and time point are not known. Here the CDR3 DNA reads TGCGCCAGCAGCTTGGGGGCCTTGGGGGAATCGTACCAAGAGACCCAGTACTTC. Its protein product is CASSLGALGESYQETQYF.